A selection of T cell receptor beta chains follows, all from one sample in a study of T-cell memory formation after mild COVID-19. TCRdb itself ran the 5' RACE reads through MiXCR, one entry per CDR3 protein. Of 250,000 to 350,000 distinct CDR3 sequences in the sample, roughly 15% were seen once. The specimen sequenced was PBMCs or a T cell subset sorted from them (not recorded which). The receptors here all came from a man between 18 and 29 years old who had mild COVID-19 (a few samples of this study predate the infection). Cell type and time point are not known. CDR3s include the opening cysteine and the closing phenylalanine or tryptophan. Fields, in order: V gene, J gene, CDR3 protein.

TRBV7-2	TRBJ1-4	CASSRGQGGEKLFF
TRBV7-9	TRBJ1-4	CASSSTGWDEKLFF
TRBV11-1	TRBJ1-1	CASSALHHEAFF
TRBV6-2/TRBV6-3	TRBJ1-2	CASSPINRGPNYGYTF
TRBV6-6	TRBJ1-4	CASSPLTGGSADEKLFF
TRBV5-1	TRBJ1-2	CASSFHTFSSGYTF
TRBV4-2	TRBJ1-5	CASSLLDRDSNQPQHF
TRBV24-1	TRBJ2-5	CATSSQGPETQYF
TRBV6-1	TRBJ2-7	CATGQGRTYEQYF
TRBV12-3/TRBV12-4	TRBJ2-2	CASGQGLTGELFF
TRBV4-3	TRBJ2-2	CASSQELPGGSTGELFF
TRBV5-1	TRBJ2-3	CASSPDQTRRGQYF
TRBV2	TRBJ2-7	CASTQLAGVTYEQYF
TRBV7-9	TRBJ2-1	CASSLRGDSPWNEQFF
TRBV12-3/TRBV12-4	TRBJ1-1	CASRLGQGNTEAFF
TRBV20-1	TRBJ2-3	CSAEQTSGGGDTQYF
TRBV6-5	TRBJ1-1	CASSYSWAVGNTEAFF